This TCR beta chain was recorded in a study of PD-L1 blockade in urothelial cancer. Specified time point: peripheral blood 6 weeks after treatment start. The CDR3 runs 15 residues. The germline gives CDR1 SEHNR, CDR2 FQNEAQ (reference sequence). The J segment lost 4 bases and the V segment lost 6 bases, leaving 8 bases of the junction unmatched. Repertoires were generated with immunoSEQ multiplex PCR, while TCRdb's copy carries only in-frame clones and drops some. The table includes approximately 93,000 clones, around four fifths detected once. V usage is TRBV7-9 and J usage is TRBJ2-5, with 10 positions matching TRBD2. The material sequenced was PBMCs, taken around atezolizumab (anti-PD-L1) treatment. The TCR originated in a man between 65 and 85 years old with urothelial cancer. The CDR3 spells CASSYLAGVGETQYF. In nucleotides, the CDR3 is TGTGCCAGCAGTTATCTAGCGGGGGTGGGAGAGACCCAGTACTTC. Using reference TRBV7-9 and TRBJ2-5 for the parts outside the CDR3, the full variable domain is DTGVSQNPRHKITKRGQNVTFRCDPISEHNRLYWYRQTLGQGPEFLTYFQNEAQLEKSRLLSDRFSAERPKGSFSTLEIQRTEQGDSAMYLCASSYLAGVGETQYFGPGTRLLVL.